These T cell receptor beta chains were read from a single sample in a study of cytomegalovirus exposure and HLA in healthy donors. Generated by immunoSEQ multiplex PCR, the TCRdb table keeps only in-frame clones and is missing some. In all, the sample yields 100,000 to 150,000 clones. The sample consisted of PBMCs. The source is a young man in good health and CMV-seronegative. Each CDR3 is given with its conserved first and last residue. A D gene is named only where the DNA matches it firmly.

D,V,J,CDR3,DNA
-,TRBV2,TRBJ2-7,CASSLLADEQYF,TGTGCCAGCAGTTTACTAGCTGACGAGCAGTACTTC
-,TRBV28,TRBJ1-5,CASSFWSTAPQHF,TGTGCCAGCAGTTTTTGGAGCACGGCGCCCCAGCATTTT
TRBD1,TRBV4-2,TRBJ1-2,CASSQGTDNYGYTF,TGTGCCAGCAGCCAGGGGACAGATAACTATGGCTACACCTTC
TRBD1,TRBV30,TRBJ1-3,CAWSGQGFTGNTIYF,TGTGCCTGGAGCGGACAGGGGTTTACTGGAAACACCATATATTTT
TRBD2,TRBV7-9,TRBJ2-2,CASSAARRGTVELFF,TGTGCCAGCAGCGCGGCCCGGCGGGGGACCGTGGAGCTGTTTTTT
TRBD1,TRBV5-6,TRBJ1-2,CASTPDPGQGATGGYTF,TGTGCCAGCACCCCGGACCCGGGACAGGGGGCGACAGGGGGCTACACCTTC
TRBD1,TRBV27,TRBJ1-2,CASSTGTGGRLGYTF,TGTGCCAGCAGCACTGGGACAGGGGGTCGTCTTGGCTACACCTTC
TRBD1,TRBV7-6,TRBJ2-7,CASSAGTVLSYEQYF,TGTGCCAGCAGCGCTGGGACAGTTCTATCCTACGAGCAGTACTTC
TRBD1,TRBV10-1,TRBJ1-1,CASSEYPGQGRTEAFF,TGCGCCAGCAGTGAATACCCGGGACAGGGAAGAACTGAAGCTTTCTTT
-,TRBV7-2,TRBJ2-7,CASSLRDGSSYEQYF,TGTGCCAGCAGCTTACGTGACGGGAGCTCCTACGAGCAGTACTTC
TRBD1,TRBV5-8,TRBJ1-2,CASSLLQNRGENYGYTF,TGTGCCAGCAGCCTACTACAAAACAGGGGCGAGAACTATGGCTACACCTTC
-,TRBV27,TRBJ1-1,CASSARGSGGNTEAFF,TGTGCCAGCAGCGCTAGGGGGAGTGGTGGAAACACTGAAGCTTTCTTT
-,TRBV7-8,TRBJ2-7,CASSLLNPGVVNYEQYF,TGTGCCAGCAGCTTACTCAACCCGGGAGTGGTAAACTACGAGCAGTACTTC
TRBD1,TRBV27,TRBJ2-7,CASSWTGVGEQYF,TGTGCCAGCAGTTGGACAGGGGTCGGCGAGCAGTACTTC
TRBD2,TRBV11-2,TRBJ2-7,CASSLVSSGTYEQYF,TGTGCCAGCAGCTTAGTATCTAGCGGGACCTACGAGCAGTACTTC
-,TRBV27,TRBJ2-2,CASTFIGGSGELFF,TGTGCCAGCACCTTCATCGGAGGTTCCGGGGAGCTGTTTTTT
-,TRBV7-8,TRBJ2-6,CASSIPRTGANVLTF,TGTGCCAGCAGCATACCCAGGACTGGGGCCAACGTCCTGACTTTC
TRBD1,TRBV11-3,TRBJ2-2,CASSQIDRGNTGELFF,TGTGCCAGCAGCCAAATAGACAGGGGGAACACCGGGGAGCTGTTTTTT
-,TRBV7-8,TRBJ1-4,CASSKTRQSTNEKLFF,TGTGCCAGCAGCAAAACCAGACAGTCAACTAATGAAAAACTGTTTTTT
-,TRBV5-5,TRBJ1-1,CASSFSGLLNTEAFF,TGTGCCAGCAGCTTTAGCGGACTTTTGAACACTGAAGCTTTCTTT
-,TRBV18,TRBJ1-4,CASSPLAAGRNEKLFF,TGTGCCAGCTCACCACTTGCCGCAGGCCGCAATGAAAAACTGTTTTTT
TRBD2,TRBV27,TRBJ2-7,CASTLKGRGSYEQYF,TGTGCCAGCACTCTGAAGGGACGCGGGAGCTACGAGCAGTACTTC
TRBD2,TRBV19,TRBJ2-7,CASSINSGGYEQYF,TGTGCCAGTAGTATAAATAGCGGGGGCTACGAGCAGTACTTC
-,TRBV19,TRBJ2-7,CASSRLGAPEQYF,TGTGCCAGTAGTAGACTAGGAGCCCCCGAGCAGTACTTC
-,TRBV28,TRBJ1-6,CASGSSYDSPLHF,TGTGCCAGCGGGAGTTCATACGATTCACCCCTCCACTTT
-,TRBV6-1,TRBJ1-1,CASTRTVTNTEAFF,TGTGCCAGCACAAGGACAGTTACGAACACTGAAGCTTTCTTT
TRBD1,TRBV2,TRBJ1-5,CASSVPGTGGPRGNQPQHF,TGTGCCAGCAGTGTACCCGGGACAGGGGGCCCGAGGGGCAATCAGCCCCAGCATTTT
TRBD2,TRBV25-1,TRBJ2-7,CASRAGGASYEQYF,TGTGCCAGCAGAGCCGGGGGGGCCAGCTACGAGCAGTACTTC
TRBD1,TRBV5-1,TRBJ2-7,CASSPQGALPYEQYF,TGCGCCAGCAGCCCGCAGGGGGCCCTCCCCTACGAGCAGTACTTC
TRBD1,TRBV4-2,TRBJ2-7,CASSHPGAGDREGEQYF,TGTGCCAGCAGCCACCCGGGGGCGGGGGACAGGGAGGGCGAGCAGTACTTC
TRBD1,TRBV5-1,TRBJ1-3,CASSIRPGQGAGNTIYF,TGCGCCAGCAGCATTCGCCCGGGACAGGGGGCTGGAAACACCATATATTTT